This TCR beta chain was found in a study of T cells expressing NK-cell markers. Reanalyzing the 5' RACE reads, TCRdb keeps one entry per CDR3 protein, without DNA. This specimen shows a few hundred thousand distinct CDR3 sequences; the ten leading clones hold roughly 1.4%. Sequenced input: blood T cells: a sorted CD56 or NKG2C T cell subset, CD4+ or CD8+ T cells, or bulk PBMC T cells (not recorded which). This TCR was recovered from a woman between 50 and 59 years old in good health.

The CDR3: CSFRTGASYEQYF. V is TRBV20-1 and J is TRBJ2-7. The CDR3 has 13 residues. CDR1 and CDR2 from the germline V gene are DFQATT and SNEGSKA (reference sequence).